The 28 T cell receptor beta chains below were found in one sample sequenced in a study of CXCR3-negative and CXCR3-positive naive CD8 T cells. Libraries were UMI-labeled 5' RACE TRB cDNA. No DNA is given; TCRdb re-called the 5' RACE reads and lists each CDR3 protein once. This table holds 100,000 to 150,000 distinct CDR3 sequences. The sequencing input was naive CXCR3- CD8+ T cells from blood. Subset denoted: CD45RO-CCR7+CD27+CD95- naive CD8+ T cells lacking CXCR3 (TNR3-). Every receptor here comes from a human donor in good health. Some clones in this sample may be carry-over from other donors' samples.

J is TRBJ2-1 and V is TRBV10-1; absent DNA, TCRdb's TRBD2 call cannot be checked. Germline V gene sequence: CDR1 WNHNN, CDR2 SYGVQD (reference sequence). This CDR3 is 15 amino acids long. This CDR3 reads CASSEGSGRYNEQFF.

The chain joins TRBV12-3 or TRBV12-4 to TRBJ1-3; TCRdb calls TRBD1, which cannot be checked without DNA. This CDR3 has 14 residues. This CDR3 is CASSWDSSGNTIYF.

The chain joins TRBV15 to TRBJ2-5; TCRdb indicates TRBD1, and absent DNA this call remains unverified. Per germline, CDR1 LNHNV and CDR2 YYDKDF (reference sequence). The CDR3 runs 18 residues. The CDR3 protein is CATSRDGGSSGYQETQYF. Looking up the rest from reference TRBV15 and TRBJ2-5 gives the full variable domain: DAMVIQNPRYQVTQFGKPVTLSCSQTLNHNVMYWYQQKSSQAPKLLFHYYDKDFNNEADTPDNFQSRRPNTSFCFLDIRSPGLGDTAMYLCATSRDGGSSGYQETQYFGPGTRLLVL.

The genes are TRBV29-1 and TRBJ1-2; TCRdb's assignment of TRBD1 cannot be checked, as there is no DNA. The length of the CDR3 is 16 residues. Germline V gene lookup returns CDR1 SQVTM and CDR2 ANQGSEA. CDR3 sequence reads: CSVEVTPFGTNYGYTF.

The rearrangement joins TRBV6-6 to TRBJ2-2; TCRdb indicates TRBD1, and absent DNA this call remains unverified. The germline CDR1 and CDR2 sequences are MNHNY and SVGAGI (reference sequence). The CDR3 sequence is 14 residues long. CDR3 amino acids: CASRKTGTTGELFF.

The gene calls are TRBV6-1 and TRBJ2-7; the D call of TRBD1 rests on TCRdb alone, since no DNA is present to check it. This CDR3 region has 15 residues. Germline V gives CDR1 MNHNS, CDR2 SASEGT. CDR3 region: CASSEGRQYSYEQYF.

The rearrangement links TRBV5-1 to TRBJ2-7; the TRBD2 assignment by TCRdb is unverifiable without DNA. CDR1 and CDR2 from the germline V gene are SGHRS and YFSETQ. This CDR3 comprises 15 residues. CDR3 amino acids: CASSLGASSSYEQYF.

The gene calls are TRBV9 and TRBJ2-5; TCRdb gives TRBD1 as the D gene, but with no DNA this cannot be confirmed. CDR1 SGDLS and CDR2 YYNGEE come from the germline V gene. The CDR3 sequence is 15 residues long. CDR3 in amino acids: CASSVRDGLQETQYF.

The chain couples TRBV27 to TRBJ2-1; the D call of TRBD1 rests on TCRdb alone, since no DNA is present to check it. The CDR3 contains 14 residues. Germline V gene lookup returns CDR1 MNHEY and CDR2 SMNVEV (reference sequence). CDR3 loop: CASSLGTGWYEQFF.

CDR3 residues: CAGSRTIANEKLFF. The rearrangement joins TRBV12-3 or TRBV12-4 to TRBJ1-4. This CDR3 is built from 14 residues.

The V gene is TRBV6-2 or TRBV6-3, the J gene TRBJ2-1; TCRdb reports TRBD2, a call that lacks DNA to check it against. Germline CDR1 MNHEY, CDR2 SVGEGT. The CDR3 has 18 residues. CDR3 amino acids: CASSPGGLAGDGYNEQFF.

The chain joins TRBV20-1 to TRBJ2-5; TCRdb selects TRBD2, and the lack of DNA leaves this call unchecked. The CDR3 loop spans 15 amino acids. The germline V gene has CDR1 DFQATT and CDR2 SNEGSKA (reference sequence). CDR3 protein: CSATDAGSLGETQYF.

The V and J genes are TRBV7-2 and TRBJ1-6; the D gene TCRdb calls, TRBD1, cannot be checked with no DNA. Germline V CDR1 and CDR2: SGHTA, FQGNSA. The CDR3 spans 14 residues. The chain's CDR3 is CASSLAGGGSPLHF.

The CDR3: CSVDGDSETQYF. V usage is TRBV29-1 and J usage is TRBJ2-5. In germline, CDR1 is SQVTM, CDR2 ANQGSEA. The CDR3 is 12 amino acids.

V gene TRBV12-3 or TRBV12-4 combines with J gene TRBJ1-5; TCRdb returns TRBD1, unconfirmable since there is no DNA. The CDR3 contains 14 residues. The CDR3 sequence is CASSPGQVCQPQHF.

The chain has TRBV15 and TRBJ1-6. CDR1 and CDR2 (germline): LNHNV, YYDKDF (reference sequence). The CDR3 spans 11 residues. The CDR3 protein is CATMESGTLHF.

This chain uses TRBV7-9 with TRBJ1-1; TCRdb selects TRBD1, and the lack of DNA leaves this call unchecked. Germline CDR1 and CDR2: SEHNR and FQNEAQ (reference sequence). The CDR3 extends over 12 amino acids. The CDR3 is CASSQQGSEAFF. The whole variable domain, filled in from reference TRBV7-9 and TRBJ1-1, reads DTGVSQNPRHKITKRGQNVTFRCDPISEHNRLYWYRQTLGQGPEFLTYFQNEAQLEKSRLLSDRFSAERPKGSFSTLEIQRTEQGDSAMYLCASSQQGSEAFFGQGTRLTVV.

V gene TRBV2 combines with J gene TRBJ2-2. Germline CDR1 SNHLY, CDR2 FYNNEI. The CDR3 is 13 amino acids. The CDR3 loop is CASTVTSAGELFF.

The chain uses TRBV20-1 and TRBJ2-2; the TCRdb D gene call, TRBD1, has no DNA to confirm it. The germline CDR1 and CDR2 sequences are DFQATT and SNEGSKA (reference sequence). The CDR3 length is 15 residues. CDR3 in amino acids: CSARDLTGDTGELFF.

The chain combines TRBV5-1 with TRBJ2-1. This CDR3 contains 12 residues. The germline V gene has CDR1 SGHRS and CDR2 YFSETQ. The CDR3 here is CASSLAGVEQFF.

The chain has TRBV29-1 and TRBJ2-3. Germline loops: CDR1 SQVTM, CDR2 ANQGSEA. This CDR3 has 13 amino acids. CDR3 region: CSVEGASTDTQYF.

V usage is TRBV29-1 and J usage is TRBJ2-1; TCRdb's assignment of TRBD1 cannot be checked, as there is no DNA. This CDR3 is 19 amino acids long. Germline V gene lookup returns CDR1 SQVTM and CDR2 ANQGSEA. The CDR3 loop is CSVESFRGRGTQRDNEQFF.

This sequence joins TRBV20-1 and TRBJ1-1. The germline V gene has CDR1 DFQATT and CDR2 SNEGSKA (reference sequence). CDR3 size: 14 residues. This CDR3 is CSARVADLETEAFF.

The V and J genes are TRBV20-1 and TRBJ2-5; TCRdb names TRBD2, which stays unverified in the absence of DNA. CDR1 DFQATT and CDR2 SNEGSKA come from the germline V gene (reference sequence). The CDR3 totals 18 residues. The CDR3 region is CSARDPSLAGGPGETQYF.

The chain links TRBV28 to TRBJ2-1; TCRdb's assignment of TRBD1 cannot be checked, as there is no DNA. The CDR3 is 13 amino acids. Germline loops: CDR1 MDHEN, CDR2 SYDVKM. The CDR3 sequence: CASRDGTLNEQFF.

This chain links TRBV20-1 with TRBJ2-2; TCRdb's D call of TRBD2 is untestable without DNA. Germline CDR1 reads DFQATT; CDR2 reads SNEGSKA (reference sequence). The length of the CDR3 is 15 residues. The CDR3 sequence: CSARVERENTGELFF.

This CDR3 reads CASSQGTGRESYEQYF. The chain uses TRBV19 and TRBJ2-7. CDR1 is LNHDA and CDR2 is SQIVND in the germline V gene (reference sequence). The CDR3 consists of 16 residues.

CDR3 sequence: CASSLSAAGSTDTQYF. The chain joins TRBV27 to TRBJ2-3. The CDR3 sequence is 16 residues long. Germline V gives CDR1 MNHEY, CDR2 SMNVEV (reference sequence).